This T cell receptor beta chain was sequenced for a study of cytomegalovirus exposure and HLA in healthy donors. Donors consisted of healthy bone marrow donors. Although they were nominally healthy when sampled, donors likely had unrecorded immune exposures. Whole-study findings and limits: According to the study, roughly 180 TCR beta chains were cytomegalovirus-associated. When a later analysis compared HLA-associated TCR beta chains with equally common others, the HLA-associated chains turned out to be more clonally expanded and to have lower generation probabilities.

As concerns this clone: What it binds is unknown.

Researchers ran the PCR with 60 Vbeta and 13 Jbeta primers. Clones were read by immunoSEQ multiplex PCR, and TCRdb kept only the in-frame ones, dropping some. The table lists roughly 200,000 clones, approximately 70% of them singletons. This sequence was found in a man aged 40-49 years in good health and CMV-seropositive. Sequenced sample: PBMCs.

The CDR3 spells CASSRRGQEETQYF. CDR3 in DNA: TGTGCCAGTAGTAGGAGGGGACAGGAAGAGACCCAGTACTTC. The V gene is TRBV19, the J gene TRBJ2-5, with 8 nucleotides matching TRBD1. Germline CDR1 and CDR2: LNHDA and SQIVND (reference sequence). With V trimmed by 4 bases and J by 3 bases, 4 bases remained unmatched. The CDR3 covers 14 residues.